The clone carrying this TCR beta chain was observed a handful of times. Germline-derived CDR1 and CDR2 are SGHRS and YFSETQ. The CDR3 is 14 residues long. Trimming shortened V by 1 base and J by 8 bases, and 10 bases separated the two germline ends. These data belong to a study of human T cells and chemical hapten exposure. Authors' processing steps: TCRs per sample had a median of approximately 88,000 and ranged from 23,224 to 690,600. TCRdb reanalysed the RACE reads using MiXCR and keeps one entry per CDR3 protein. TCRdb, not the original authors, processed these V and J calls. The sample lists 300,000 to 400,000 distinct CDR3 sequences, roughly 5% occurring once. The time point denotes: pre-sensitization, week 0. Treatment of the sample: therapeutic diphenylcyclopropenone sensitization with weekly scalp DPC.

The chain carries TRBV5-1 and TRBJ1-6; D is uncertain. The sequence derives from a woman between 50 and 59 years old with alopecia areata. Some clones in this sample may be carry-over from other donors' samples. The material sequenced was whole blood, taken in connection with sensitization to the hapten diphenylcyclopropenone (DPC). For the CDR3, the DNA is TGCGCCAGCAGCTTGAGGGCAGCAGATTCACCCCTCCACTTT. Translating gives CASSLRAADSPLHF. Looking up the rest from reference TRBV5-1 and TRBJ1-6 gives the full variable domain: KAGVTQTPRYLIKTRGQQVTLSCSPISGHRSVSWYQQTPGQGLQFLFEYFSETQRNKGNFPGRFSGRQFSNSRSEMNVSTLELGDSALYLCASSLRAADSPLHFGNGTRLTVT.